A selection of T cell receptor beta chains follows, all from one sample in a study of post-analysis software for immune sequencing data. MiXCR, run by TCRdb on the PCR reads, gives a single entry per CDR3 protein. This sample has 350,000 to 450,000 distinct CDR3 sequences, with about a third found just once. The sequenced sample consisted of blood. All receptors derive from a girl between 10 and 17 years old with multiple sclerosis. Both conserved end residues are part of each CDR3. The D gene is left open where the match is weak. Where a row states a size, it is once, few, many or the class of an expanded clone; other rows omit it.

NA,TRBD1,TRBV5-4,TRBJ2-7,CASSRDRGPDEQYF,TGTGCCAGCAGCCGGGACAGGGGGCCAGACGAGCAGTACTTC
many,NA,TRBV4-1,TRBJ2-5,CASSQDRGLETQYF,TGCGCCAGCAGCCAAGATCGCGGGCTGGAGACCCAGTACTTC
NA,NA,TRBV6-6,TRBJ2-7,CASSYPDSPTYEQYF,TGTGCCAGCAGTTACCCGGACAGCCCAACCTACGAGCAGTACTTC
NA,TRBD1,TRBV20-1,TRBJ1-1,CSGLTGGVAEAFF,TGCAGTGGCCTGACAGGGGGGGTAGCTGAAGCTTTCTTT
NA,TRBD2,TRBV14,TRBJ2-3,CASSLLKTSGSTDTQYF,TGTGCCAGCAGCCTCCTCAAGACTAGCGGGTCAACAGATACGCAGTATTTT
NA,NA,TRBV2,TRBJ2-3,CASRNAGFTDTQYF,TGTGCCAGCAGAAATGCAGGATTCACAGATACGCAGTATTTT
NA,NA,TRBV20-1,TRBJ1-2,CSASRVDYGYTF,TGCAGTGCTAGCCGGGTAGACTATGGCTACACCTTC
few,NA,TRBV27,TRBJ1-5,CASSPDRLLYQPQHF,TGTGCCAGCAGTCCTGATAGATTGCTCTATCAGCCCCAGCATTTT
few,NA,TRBV11-2,TRBJ1-2,CASSNNRVGAGYTF,TGTGCCAGCAGCAACAACAGGGTAGGGGCTGGCTACACCTTC
few,TRBD2,TRBV20-1,TRBJ2-1,CSATRTSANNEQFF,TGCAGTGCTACTAGGACTAGCGCGAACAATGAGCAGTTCTTC
many,NA,TRBV7-2,TRBJ1-4,CASSPRSSGREKLFF,TGTGCCAGCAGCCCCCGCAGCTCTGGACGGGAAAAACTGTTTTTT
once,NA,TRBV9,TRBJ1-6,CASSDHEGHFSPLHF,TGTGCCAGCAGCGATCACGAGGGACATTTTTCACCCCTCCACTTT
NA,TRBD1,TRBV6-2/TRBV6-3,TRBJ2-4,CASKTGARDIQYF,TGTGCCAGCAAAACAGGGGCAAGGGACATTCAGTACTTC
once,TRBD1,TRBV27,TRBJ2-7,CASSLTGTGLYF,TGTGCCAGCAGTTTAACCGGGACAGGGTTGTACTTC
NA,TRBD1,TRBV7-3,TRBJ2-5,CASNDGTEETQYF,TGTGCCAGCAACGATGGGACAGAAGAGACCCAGTACTTC
few,NA,TRBV6-2/TRBV6-3,TRBJ2-1,CASSSPWGAGKADEQFF,TGTGCCAGCAGTTCCCCCTGGGGAGCGGGTAAGGCGGATGAGCAGTTCTTC
NA,TRBD2,TRBV7-2,TRBJ2-3,CASSFLGTSGRATQYF,TGTGCCAGCAGCTTTCTGGGGACTAGCGGGCGGGCTACGCAGTATTTT
few,TRBD1,TRBV3-1,TRBJ1-2,CASSRPGQGDVGYTF,TGTGCCAGCAGCCGGCCGGGACAGGGCGACGTGGGCTACACCTTC
NA,NA,TRBV7-2,TRBJ2-3,CASSPGTYTDTQYF,TGTGCCAGCAGCCCGGGGACTTACACAGATACGCAGTATTTT
NA,TRBD2,TRBV18,TRBJ2-4,CASSLSGGLNIQYF,TGTGCCAGCTCACTTAGCGGGGGCCTAAACATTCAGTACTTC
few,NA,TRBV7-9,TRBJ2-1,CASSLVQDYHEQFF,TGTGCCAGCAGCTTAGTACAGGATTACCATGAGCAGTTCTTC
NA,NA,TRBV13,TRBJ2-5,CASSLMSEQETQYF,TGTGCCAGCAGCTTAATGTCGGAGCAGGAGACCCAGTACTTC
NA,TRBD2,TRBV5-1,TRBJ2-7,CASSPWKLAGGSGSYEQYF,TGCGCCAGCAGCCCATGGAAACTAGCGGGGGGCTCAGGTAGCTACGAGCAGTACTTC
few,TRBD2,TRBV6-2/TRBV6-3,TRBJ2-1,CASSLRLAGYNEQFF,TGTGCCAGCAGTTTACGGCTAGCGGGCTACAATGAGCAGTTCTTC